A selection of T cell receptor beta chains follows, all from one sample in a study of cytomegalovirus exposure and HLA in healthy donors. Clones were sequenced by immunoSEQ multiplex PCR, and TCRdb holds only the in-frame ones, with some missing. This repertoire shows roughly 78,000 clones, around 70% found once; its top ten account for less than 25%. Sample: PBMCs. The source of these receptors is a man between 35 and 55 years old in good health and CMV-seropositive. Each CDR3 is given with its conserved first and last residue. The D gene is left open where the match is weak. Rows give clone size only sometimes, using once, few, many, or a class for an expanded clone.

few,TRBD1,TRBV6-6,TRBJ1-5,CASSSTGEGNQPQHF,TGTGCCAGCAGTTCGACAGGGGAGGGCAATCAGCCCCAGCATTTT
.,TRBD1,TRBV28,TRBJ1-5,CASSSPGQGINQPQHF,TGTGCCAGCAGTTCTCCGGGACAGGGGATCAATCAGCCCCAGCATTTT
.,TRBD1,TRBV6-1,TRBJ1-2,CASSDRTGGLGGLGYTF,TGTGCCAGCAGTGATCGGACAGGCGGCCTAGGGGGGTTAGGCTACACCTTC
.,.,TRBV5-6,TRBJ1-1,CASSLGPGVMNTEAFF,TGTGCCAGCAGCTTGGGCCCCGGGGTTATGAACACTGAAGCTTTCTTT
.,TRBD1,TRBV2,TRBJ1-4,CASSGTQGAKLFF,TGTGCCAGCAGTGGGACACAGGGGGCAAAACTGTTTTTT
.,.,TRBV7-9,TRBJ2-7,CASSLDREIQYF,TGTGCCAGCAGCTTAGATCGGGAGATACAGTACTTC
.,TRBD1,TRBV4-1,TRBJ2-7,CASSQATGVQYEQYF,TGCGCCAGCAGCCAAGCGACAGGGGTACAGTACGAGCAGTACTTC
.,.,TRBV19,TRBJ2-5,CASSIPIGAGQETQYF,TGTGCCAGTAGTATCCCTATCGGGGCGGGGCAAGAGACCCAGTACTTC
few,.,TRBV5-6,TRBJ1-2,CASSPVAGTRGYTF,TGTGCCAGCAGCCCGGTCGCCGGGACAAGGGGCTACACCTTC
.,TRBD1,TRBV28,TRBJ1-5,CASSSTGTSNQPQHF,TGTGCCAGCAGTTCGACAGGGACGAGCAATCAGCCCCAGCATTTT
.,.,TRBV29-1,TRBJ1-4,CSVEIETNEKLFF,TGCAGCGTTGAAATAGAGACTAATGAAAAACTGTTTTTT
once,TRBD1,TRBV9,TRBJ1-2,CASSSGTGGGYTF,TGTGCCAGCAGCTCCGGGACAGGGGGCGGCTACACCTTC
.,.,TRBV4-2,TRBJ2-3,CASSQLLDFWRYF,TGTGCCAGCAGCCAATTACTAGATTTCTGGCGGTATTTT
.,TRBD1,TRBV7-9,TRBJ1-5,CASSSQGDQPQHF,TGTGCCAGCAGCTCTCAGGGGGATCAGCCCCAGCATTTT
.,TRBD1,TRBV7-9,TRBJ2-7,CASSPRGRDREAREQYF,TGTGCCAGCAGCCCCAGAGGGAGGGACAGGGAGGCTCGCGAGCAGTACTTC
.,.,TRBV28,TRBJ1-5,CASSKIQGFGSINQPQHF,TGTGCCAGCAGCAAAATCCAGGGGTTCGGTTCTATCAATCAGCCCCAGCATTTT
once,.,TRBV6-1,TRBJ2-3,CASIATFYTQYF,TGTGCCAGCATTGCCACTTTTTATACGCAGTATTTT
.,TRBD1,TRBV27,TRBJ1-2,CASSLVRGYGYAF,TGTGCCAGCAGTTTAGTCAGGGGGTATGGCTACGCCTTC
.,.,TRBV19,TRBJ2-2,CASSRGELRANTGELFF,TGTGCCAGTAGTAGGGGGGAACTTCGGGCAAACACCGGGGAGCTGTTTTTT
.,.,TRBV25-1,TRBJ1-3,CASSGPGSGNTIYF,TGTGCCAGCAGTGGTCCAGGGTCCGGAAACACCATATATTTT
.,.,TRBV6-6,TRBJ1-3,CASSYSSLNSGNTIYF,TGTGCCAGCAGTTACTCCTCTTTAAATTCGGGAAACACCATATATTTT
.,TRBD2,TRBV15,TRBJ2-3,CATSRSRASGSSTDTQYF,TGTGCCACCAGCAGGAGTAGGGCTAGCGGGTCTAGCACAGATACGCAGTATTTT
.,.,TRBV29-1,TRBJ1-2,CSVVMAYGYTF,TGCAGCGTTGTAATGGCATATGGCTACACCTTC
once,TRBD1,TRBV7-2,TRBJ1-1,CASSLGQGDTEAFF,TGTGCCAGCAGCTTAGGGCAGGGGGACACTGAAGCTTTCTTT
.,.,TRBV6-6,TRBJ2-7,CASSYSGILYEQYF,TGTGCCAGCAGTTACAGTGGCATCCTCTACGAGCAGTACTTC
.,.,TRBV7-3,TRBJ2-3,CASSLYTTDTQYF,TGTGCCAGCAGCTTATATACTACAGATACGCAGTATTTT
few,.,TRBV11-3,TRBJ2-7,CASSQRHRAAYEQYF,TGTGCCAGTAGTCAGAGGCACAGGGCGGCATACGAGCAGTACTTC
.,TRBD1,TRBV19,TRBJ2-5,CASSSSTGLQETQYF,TGTGCCAGTAGTTCCTCGACAGGGCTGCAAGAGACCCAGTACTTC
.,.,TRBV6-5,TRBJ2-7,CASRAGQPTSYEQYF,TGTGCCAGCAGAGCCGGACAGCCGACATCCTACGAGCAGTACTTC
.,.,TRBV7-8,TRBJ2-6,CASSSRYSGANVLTF,TGTGCCAGCAGCTCCCGGTACTCTGGGGCCAACGTCCTGACTTTC
.,TRBD2,TRBV5-1,TRBJ2-7,CASSLKGLAGEISYEQYF,TGCGCCAGCAGCTTGAAGGGACTAGCGGGGGAGATCTCCTACGAGCAGTACTTC
few,.,TRBV11-2,TRBJ1-6,CASSLDPQGRNSPLHF,TGTGCCAGCAGCTTAGATCCACAGGGACGAAATTCACCCCTCCACTTT
.,.,TRBV28,TRBJ1-2,CASSSSPGRGYGYTF,TGTGCCAGCAGTTCCTCCCCCGGCAGGGGATATGGCTACACCTTC
.,TRBD1,TRBV6-5,TRBJ1-6,CASRQGQATNSPLHF,TGTGCCAGCAGACAGGGACAGGCGACAAATTCACCCCTCCACTTT
.,.,TRBV2,TRBJ1-6,CASRFDQTVGNSPLHF,TGTGCCAGCAGATTCGACCAGACAGTGGGTAATTCACCCCTCCACTTT
few,TRBD2,TRBV5-1,TRBJ2-5,CASSLFAGDQETQYF,TGCGCCAGCAGCTTGTTCGCGGGGGACCAAGAGACCCAGTACTTC
few,.,TRBV5-6,TRBJ2-6,CASSWGGVAGANVLTF,TGTGCCAGCAGCTGGGGGGGCGTCGCTGGGGCCAACGTCCTGACTTTC
.,TRBD2,TRBV11-3,TRBJ2-7,CASSGRGLAGGNISYEQYF,TGTGCCAGCAGCGGACGCGGACTAGCGGGGGGCAACATAAGCTACGAGCAGTACTTC
few,TRBD1,TRBV6-5,TRBJ1-5,CASSYDRDQPQHF,TGTGCCAGCAGTTACGACAGGGATCAGCCCCAGCATTTT
.,.,TRBV5-1,TRBJ2-5,CASSLGGTQETQYF,TGCGCCAGCAGCTTGGGCGGGACCCAAGAGACCCAGTACTTC
few,TRBD1,TRBV4-1,TRBJ2-7,CASSFDRGWHEQYF,TGCGCCAGCAGCTTCGACAGGGGATGGCACGAGCAGTACTTC
.,TRBD2,TRBV5-1,TRBJ2-5,CASSLEGLAETQYF,TGCGCCAGCAGCTTGGAAGGACTAGCGGAGACCCAGTACTTC
.,.,TRBV6-1,TRBJ2-7,CASKAWFRDIKYF,TGTGCCAGCAAGGCATGGTTCCGGGACATTAAGTACTTC
once,.,TRBV5-4,TRBJ2-6,CASSLGQYTSGANVLAF,TGTGCCAGCAGCTTGGGGCAGTATACCTCTGGGGCCAACGTCCTGGCTTTC
few,.,TRBV2,TRBJ1-4,CASRGDPKATNEKLFF,TGTGCCAGCAGGGGCGACCCTAAAGCAACTAATGAAAAACTGTTTTTT
.,TRBD1,TRBV11-3,TRBJ2-7,CASSLAGTADYEQYF,TGTGCCAGCAGCTTAGCCGGGACAGCCGACTACGAGCAGTACTTC